Listed below are T cell receptor beta chains from one sample, sequenced in a study of cytomegalovirus exposure and HLA in healthy donors. The repertoire was sequenced with immunoSEQ multiplex PCR; TCRdb's copy has only in-frame clones and lacks some. This sample's clone table lists tens of thousands of clones. Sequenced material: PBMCs. Every receptor here comes from a woman aged 40 to 55 in good health and CMV-seropositive. The CDR3 runs from the conserved cysteine through the conserved F or W.

V	length	J	CDR3
TRBV12-5	12	TRBJ2-3	CATAGSTDTQYF
TRBV6-5	14	TRBJ2-7	CASARDRSSYEQYF
TRBV7-9	16	TRBJ2-1	CASSQTGLAVYNEQFF
TRBV5-1	15	TRBJ2-2	CASSLPGTGTGELFF
TRBV11-2	14	TRBJ2-7	CASSSRHVVHEQYF
TRBV4-1	14	TRBJ2-3	CASSQALAADTQYF
TRBV7-9	11	TRBJ2-7	CASSSHYEQYF
TRBV5-1	18	TRBJ2-2	CASSLRGTGGASAGELFF
TRBV6-5	14	TRBJ2-7	CASSSGLAGNEQYF
TRBV10-3	13	TRBJ2-7	CAINRGQNYEQYF
TRBV6-1	14	TRBJ2-7	CANPGSPRGYEQYF
TRBV28	15	TRBJ2-3	CASSSQLDRADTQYF
TRBV5-1	12	TRBJ1-2	CASSAGGNGYTF
TRBV6-5	16	TRBJ2-2	CASSLTGGFNTGELFF
TRBV9	13	TRBJ1-2	CASSVDRNYGYTF
TRBV5-4	17	TRBJ2-3	CASSSGTGVRQTDTQYF
TRBV9	14	TRBJ2-7	CASSAAGQTYEQYF
TRBV5-1	16	TRBJ2-2	CASSLVTATIPGELFF
TRBV28	12	TRBJ2-3	CASSANTDTQYF
TRBV4-3	18	TRBJ2-1	CASSQGAGLALGANEQFF
TRBV18	14	TRBJ1-1	CASSPQGAQTEAFF
TRBV28	14	TRBJ2-1	CASSLLALVNEQFF
TRBV11-2	14	TRBJ2-7	CASSLYSGSYEQYF
TRBV2	11	TRBJ2-1	CAIFAGHEQFF
TRBV6-5	14	TRBJ1-1	CASRRLQGNTEAFF
TRBV28	18	TRBJ2-1	CASGSPRFEAVTLGEQFF
TRBV5-5	15	TRBJ1-5	CASSLAGGPNQPQHF